This is a list of T cell receptor beta chains from one sample in a study of T cell responses to AZD1222 COVID-19 vaccine. Using immunoSEQ multiplex PCR, the repertoire was profiled, and TCRdb retains in-frame clones only, with some absent. The sample lists approximately 210,000 clones; about 94% were seen once. The specimen was peripheral blood, collected 28 days after the second dose of the MenACWY control vaccine. The receptors here all came from an adult who received the MenACWY meningococcal vaccine as a control. CDR3s include the opening cysteine and the closing phenylalanine or tryptophan. D genes are given only for firm matches. Where a row states a size, it is once, few, many or the class of an expanded clone; other rows omit it.

cdr3_aa,cdr3_nt,j_call,d_call,v_call,clone_size
CSVGLAGGYEQYF,TGCAGCGTAGGACTAGCGGGGGGCTACGAGCAGTACTTC,TRBJ2-7,TRBD2,TRBV29-1,NA
CASSWAGDYGYTF,TGTGCCAGCAGTTGGGCGGGGGACTATGGCTACACCTTC,TRBJ1-2,NA,TRBV28,NA
CASSSSQQGVDGYTF,TGCGCCAGCAGCTCGTCACAACAGGGGGTTGATGGCTACACCTTC,TRBJ1-2,TRBD1,TRBV5-1,NA
CASSLGTGSSSYEQYF,TGTGCCAGCAGTTTAGGGACAGGGTCTAGCTCCTACGAGCAGTACTTC,TRBJ2-7,TRBD1,TRBV27,few
CASKRGNSGNTIYF,TGTGCCAGCAAACGGGGAAACTCTGGAAACACCATATATTTT,TRBJ1-3,NA,TRBV6-5,NA
CASSLRAGSYNEQFF,TGTGCCAGCAGTTTAAGAGCGGGCTCCTACAATGAGCAGTTCTTC,TRBJ2-1,NA,TRBV28,once
CASSPTGVGYEQYF,TGTGCCAGCAGCCCGACAGGGGTGGGCTACGAGCAGTACTTC,TRBJ2-7,TRBD1,TRBV3-1/TRBV3-2,NA
CASSRPTSGERDTQYF,TGTGCCAGCAGCCGCCCGACTAGCGGGGAGCGAGATACGCAGTATTTT,TRBJ2-3,TRBD2,TRBV3-1/TRBV3-2,NA
CASSLTGQGVHTGELFF,TGTGCCAGCAGCTTAACGGGACAGGGGGTTCACACCGGGGAGCTGTTTTTT,TRBJ2-2,TRBD1,TRBV7-2,NA
CASSLGQGGKNEQFF,TGTGCCAGCAGCTTAGGACAGGGGGGAAAGAATGAGCAGTTCTTC,TRBJ2-1,TRBD1,TRBV7-8,NA
CATRGGGSYEQYF,TGTGCCACCCGGGGAGGGGGCTCCTACGAGCAGTACTTC,TRBJ2-7,NA,TRBV10-3,NA
CASSRVSGGHGTDTQYF,TGTGCCAGCAGCCGTGTTAGCGGGGGGCATGGGACAGATACGCAGTATTTT,TRBJ2-3,TRBD2,TRBV7-2,NA
CSVRRSQGGGGYTF,TGCAGCGTCCGGCGGTCACAGGGTGGCGGTGGCTACACCTTC,TRBJ1-2,NA,TRBV29-1,NA
CASSLGRGPPPETQYF,TGTGCCAGCAGCTTAGGTAGAGGTCCCCCTCCGGAGACCCAGTACTTC,TRBJ2-5,NA,TRBV7-2,NA
CASSRAGTGPYEQYF,TGTGCCAGCAGCAGGGCCGGGACTGGGCCCTACGAGCAGTACTTC,TRBJ2-7,NA,TRBV5-6,NA